This TCR beta chain appears in the sequencing data of a study of cytomegalovirus exposure and HLA in healthy donors. On the study more broadly: Out of about 360 genotyped donors, less than 90% belonged to the Caucasian-associated ancestry cluster.

Study results and caveats: Later analysis associated a missense DCLRE1C variant with TCR beta V- and J-gene trimming. Later analysis reportedly placed an Asian-associated ancestry cluster below the roughly 680-donor mean in N-insertions. Earlier findings revealed that most TCR beta V segments proved productive either about 87% or about 30% of the time.

Trimming took 8 bases from V and 10 from J, leaving 17 bases between them. The V gene's germline CDR1 is MNHNS and CDR2 SASEGT. The CDR3 totals 12 residues. This PCR relied on a set of 60 Vbeta primers and 13 Jbeta primers. Sequencing was performed with immunoSEQ multiplex PCR; in TCRdb, only in-frame clones are kept and a portion is missing. Found here are roughly 200,000 clones, roughly 10% of them singletons; the top ten hold less than 1.5%. In this sample, this clone turned up a few times. Its antigen remains unknown. The rearrangement links TRBV6-1 to TRBJ1-2; the D gene is possibly TRBD1 (5 bases). The TCR was taken from a woman aged 25 to 45 in good health and CMV-seropositive. The sample consisted of PBMCs. CDR3: CASGRTSLDYTF. The CDR3 coding sequence is TGTGCCAGCGGTCGGACATCTCTTGACTACACCTTC.